This T cell receptor beta chain was sequenced for a study of T cell changes during pregnancy in multiple sclerosis. Here immunoSEQ multiplex PCR was the method, and the copy in TCRdb shows in-frame clones only, minus some. The table has 35,000 to 40,000 clones, 88% seen once. This clone was recorded once. The CDR3 has 13 residues. Germline V lookup: CDR1 LNHDA, CDR2 SQIVND (reference sequence). With V trimmed by 4 bases and J by 3 bases, 2 bases remained unmatched. This material consisted of CD8+ T cells from peripheral blood mononuclear cells, taken in the third trimester of pregnancy. The genes are TRBV19 and TRBJ2-5, with 7 positions matching TRBD1. This TCR came from a female donor with multiple sclerosis, enrolled in a pregnancy study. Here the CDR3 reads CASSTDREETQYF. As DNA, the CDR3 is TGTGCCAGTAGTACCGACAGGGAAGAGACCCAGTACTTC.